A single sample gave rise to the 7 T cell receptor beta chains below, sequenced in a study of spatial heterogeneity in lung cancer. In TCRdb, the 5' RACE reads were re-called with MiXCR into one record per CDR3 protein. The top ten hold 6.9% of the sample, which has about 95,000 distinct CDR3 sequences, about 9.4% seen once. Time point denoted: sample taken at primary tumor resection. No cell sorting; template was whole RNA from tumor, lung tissue or PBMC. This material consisted of PBMCs, taken at surgery. These receptor sequences come from a male donor with early-stage non-small cell lung cancer.

This clonotype was seen at least ten times. The CDR3 here is CASSFPTTGRYGYTF. Written as DNA, the CDR3 is TGTGCCAGCAGCTTTCCTACGACAGGGCGATATGGCTACACCTTC. The V and J genes are TRBV7-9 and TRBJ1-2; 7 bases align to TRBD1. The CDR3 runs to 15 residues. The V gene end was trimmed by 3 bases and the J gene end by 5 bases; junction bases not matched to a gene: 9. Germline assignment: CDR1 SEHNR and CDR2 FQNEAQ (reference sequence).

The chain recombines TRBV20-1 with TRBJ2-3, with D possibly being TRBD1 or TRBD2 (5 bases each). CDR1 and CDR2 from the germline V gene are DFQATT and SNEGSKA (reference sequence). The CDR3 runs to 14 residues. The germline V and J ends were trimmed by 3 bases and 5 bases, with 15 bases remaining between them. Written as DNA, the CDR3 is TGCAGTGCTAGCTTACAGGAGGTTATAGATACGCAGTATTTT. This translates into CSASLQEVIDTQYF.

This clonotype was observed many times. The chain couples TRBV3-1 to TRBJ2-3, with 13 bases fitting TRBD2. This CDR3 is built from 14 residues. The V gene end was trimmed by 8 bases and the J gene end by 8 bases; junction bases not matched to a gene: 7. Germline-derived CDR1 and CDR2 are LGHDT and YNNKEL (reference sequence). The CDR3 bases are TGTGCCAGCGGGACTAGCGGGGAATACGGTACGCAGTATTTT. This sequence encodes CASGTSGEYGTQYF.

The V gene is TRBV1, the J gene TRBJ2-1; TRBD1 was called by the table and not checked on the DNA. TRBV1 is annotated as a pseudogene. CDR3 length: 18 amino acids. The CDR3 coding sequence is TGCACCAGCAGCCAAGCGGTAAAGAGGGGAGTATGGTGCAATGAGCAGTTCTTC. This gives the protein CTSSQAVKRGVWCNEQFF.

The rearrangement links TRBV29-1 to TRBJ2-1; no firm D call. The CDR3 runs to 11 residues. The germline V gene encodes CDR1 SQVTM and CDR2 ANQGSEA. Deletions cut 4 bases from V and 9 bases from J, with 10 bases between. For the CDR3, the DNA is TGCAGCGTTGCCTTCCGAACTGAGCAGTTCTTC. Translating gives CSVAFRTEQFF.

The chain combines TRBV6-6 with TRBJ1-4, with D unclear. Looked up from germline, CDR1 is MNHNY and CDR2 is SVGAGI (reference sequence). This CDR3 has 14 residues. Trimming removed 4 bases at V and 7 bases at J, with 13 bases between. The CDR3 loop is CASSSNRGSEKLFF. DNA of the CDR3: TGTGCCAGCAGTTCTAATCGGGGTAGTGAAAAACTGTTTTTT.

The sample holds a few counts of this clonotype. The V and J genes are TRBV20-1 and TRBJ2-7, with TRBD2 matching 7 bases. Germline V lookup: CDR1 DFQATT, CDR2 SNEGSKA (reference sequence). V dropped 6 bases and J dropped 2; count of bases not matched to a gene: 7. CDR3 length: 13 residues. DNA of the CDR3: TGCAGTGCCCCCCCTAGCGGCCCCTACGAGCAGTACTTC. As protein: CSAPPSGPYEQYF.